These T cell receptor beta chains were read from a single sample in a study of CD8 T cells in Susac syndrome. TCRdb passed the immunoSEQ multiplex PCR reads through MiXCR, listing each CDR3 protein once. The data hold around 150,000 distinct CDR3 sequences, with over 85% observed a single time. Sequenced: CD4+ T cells from PBMCs. The receptors originated from a human donor in good health. Each CDR3 is given with its conserved first and last residue. Each record gives: V gene, D gene, J gene, clone size, CDR3 protein, CDR3 DNA. D genes are given only for firm matches. The listing skips clone size in some rows; elsewhere it reads once, few, many or a size class.

TRBV29-1	TRBD1	TRBJ2-2	once	CSVEPGGTGELFF	TGCAGCGTTGAGCCAGGGGGCACCGGGGAGCTGTTTTTT
TRBV29-1	NA	TRBJ1-1	NA	CSVAVDTEAFF	TGCAGCGTTGCTGTCGACACTGAAGCTTTCTTT
TRBV30	NA	TRBJ1-5	NA	CAWSPDGAQPQHF	TGTGCCTGGAGTCCAGATGGGGCTCAGCCCCAGCATTTT
TRBV20-1	TRBD1	TRBJ1-6	NA	CSARQGAAYNSPLHF	TGCAGTGCTAGACAGGGGGCCGCCTATAATTCACCCCTCCACTTT
TRBV12-3/TRBV12-4	NA	TRBJ1-5	NA	CASRTGSDQPQHF	TGTGCCAGCAGAACAGGGTCGGATCAGCCCCAGCATTTT
TRBV5-1	NA	TRBJ1-4	NA	CASSQGHGDEKLFF	TGCGCCAGCAGCCAGGGACACGGGGATGAAAAACTGTTTTTT
TRBV20-1	TRBD2	TRBJ2-3	NA	CSASRGGNTDTQYF	TGCAGTGCTAGTCGCGGGGGGAACACAGATACGCAGTATTTT
TRBV20-1	NA	TRBJ1-2	NA	CSAMDSGLYGYTF	TGCAGTGCAATGGACAGCGGTCTCTATGGCTACACCTTC
TRBV7-2	TRBD2	TRBJ2-1	NA	CASSPSGGVRWNEQFF	TGTGCCAGCAGCCCCAGTGGGGGGGTCAGATGGAATGAGCAGTTCTTC
TRBV20-1	NA	TRBJ2-1	NA	CSAERTANNEQFF	TGCAGTGCAGAGAGGACAGCCAACAATGAGCAGTTCTTC
TRBV6-6	NA	TRBJ1-1	once	CASSSAGGGTEAFF	TGTGCCAGCAGTTCCGCGGGAGGAGGCACTGAAGCTTTCTTT
TRBV7-9	NA	TRBJ2-1	NA	CASSLESSEQFF	TGTGCCAGCAGCTTAGAATCATCTGAGCAGTTCTTC
TRBV3-1	NA	TRBJ2-5	NA	CASSYYRDPQETQYF	TGTGCCAGCAGCTACTACCGGGACCCCCAAGAGACCCAGTACTTC
TRBV10-3	NA	TRBJ2-4	NA	CAISEDSTSQYF	TGTGCCATCAGTGAGGACAGCACATCACAGTACTTC
TRBV3-1	NA	TRBJ2-1	NA	CASSLDSSYNEQFF	TGTGCCAGCAGCCTAGACAGCTCCTACAATGAGCAGTTCTTC
TRBV7-6	TRBD1	TRBJ2-7	NA	CASSLGQFLSEQYF	TGTGCCAGCAGCTTGGGACAGTTTCTTTCCGAGCAGTACTTC
TRBV5-4	NA	TRBJ2-2	NA	CASSLGSPGELFF	TGTGCCAGCAGCTTGGGTTCCCCCGGGGAGCTGTTTTTT
TRBV20-1	TRBD2	TRBJ2-5	NA	CSARPFGGAGGQETQYF	TGCAGTGCTCGCCCGTTCGGTGGAGCGGGGGGCCAAGAGACCCAGTACTTC
TRBV4-3	NA	TRBJ2-5	NA	CASSQDRWGETQYF	TGCGCCAGCAGCCAAGACCGGTGGGGGGAGACCCAGTACTTC
TRBV5-1	NA	TRBJ1-1	NA	CASSLDRMNTEAFF	TGCGCCAGCAGCTTGGACAGGATGAACACTGAAGCTTTCTTT
TRBV9	NA	TRBJ2-2	NA	CASSVTDGVTGELFF	TGTGCCAGCAGCGTAACCGATGGGGTCACCGGGGAGCTGTTTTTT
TRBV3-1	NA	TRBJ2-1	once	CASSSVGEQFF	TGTGCCAGCAGCTCGGTGGGTGAGCAGTTCTTC
TRBV3-1	NA	TRBJ2-2	NA	CASTRGQEVTGELFF	TGTGCCAGCACCCGCGGACAAGAGGTCACCGGGGAGCTGTTTTTT
TRBV20-1	TRBD2	TRBJ2-5	NA	CSAKRGGEETQYF	TGCAGTGCTAAGCGGGGGGGAGAAGAGACCCAGTACTTC
TRBV5-6	NA	TRBJ2-3	NA	CASSLAIPDTQYF	TGTGCCAGCAGCTTGGCCATCCCAGATACGCAGTATTTT
TRBV6-2/TRBV6-3	NA	TRBJ2-3	NA	CASSYYTGFEDTQYF	TGTGCCAGCAGTTACTATACAGGGTTTGAAGATACGCAGTATTTT
TRBV29-1	TRBD2	TRBJ2-4	NA	CSVENSGGKNIQYF	TGCAGCGTTGAAAATAGCGGGGGTAAAAACATTCAGTACTTC
TRBV5-4	TRBD1	TRBJ1-2	NA	CASSSSTGKLDGYTF	TGTGCCAGCAGCTCCTCGACAGGGAAGCTTGATGGCTACACCTTC
TRBV12-3/TRBV12-4	NA	TRBJ1-4	NA	CASRKRRIEKLFF	TGTGCCAGCAGAAAACGACGGATTGAAAAACTGTTTTTT
TRBV19	NA	TRBJ1-5	once	CASSIPLLSNQPQHF	TGTGCCAGTAGTATTCCGCTTCTTAGCAATCAGCCCCAGCATTTT
TRBV29-1	NA	TRBJ2-1	once	CSVESPGGDEQFF	TGCAGCGTTGAGTCGCCGGGGGGCGATGAGCAGTTCTTC
TRBV20-1	TRBD2	TRBJ2-7	NA	CSARPGEGLSYEQYF	TGCAGTGCTAGGCCCGGGGAGGGCCTTAGCTACGAGCAGTACTTC
TRBV18	TRBD2	TRBJ2-5	NA	CASTLAEQETQYF	TGTGCCAGCACCCTAGCGGAACAAGAGACCCAGTACTTC
TRBV30	NA	TRBJ2-5	NA	CAWSFTGEGQYF	TGTGCCTGGAGCTTTACAGGGGAGGGCCAGTACTTC
TRBV18	NA	TRBJ2-5	NA	CASSPTTTQETQYF	TGTGCCAGCTCACCGACTACTACTCAAGAGACCCAGTACTTC
TRBV9	NA	TRBJ2-1	NA	CASSVAQGRGIDEQFF	TGTGCCAGCAGCGTAGCTCAGGGGCGGGGGATCGATGAGCAGTTCTTC
TRBV23-1	NA	TRBJ1-5	NA	CASSQSPSGQPQHF	TGCGCCAGCAGTCAATCTCCCTCTGGTCAGCCCCAGCATTTT
TRBV29-1	NA	TRBJ2-1	NA	CSVAEGDGYEQFF	TGCAGCGTTGCGGAAGGGGATGGGTATGAGCAGTTCTTC
TRBV6-5	NA	TRBJ2-4	NA	CASSYSQENIQYF	TGTGCCAGCAGTTACTCACAGGAAAACATTCAGTACTTC
TRBV4-1	NA	TRBJ1-1	NA	CASSQDVPEAFF	TGCGCCAGCAGCCAAGATGTCCCTGAAGCTTTCTTT
TRBV29-1	NA	TRBJ1-5	few	CSVRGSNQPQHF	TGCAGCGTTAGAGGGAGCAATCAGCCCCAGCATTTT